The 9 T cell receptor beta chains given below trace back to one sample, sequenced in a study of blood T cell repertoires in COVID-19. Measured with immunoSEQ multiplex PCR; TCRdb has only the in-frame clones, and not every one. The sample carries some 270,000 clones, roughly 85% recorded once. The material sequenced was PBMCs or T cells enriched from blood (not recorded which). The receptors shown here come from a woman in her 30s who had recovered from COVID-19.

The chain couples TRBV6-1 to TRBJ2-1, with 8 bases that match TRBD2. After removal of 6 bases from V and 4 bases from J, the junction contained 5 bases not matched to a gene. This CDR3 has 14 amino acids. Germline lookup yields CDR1 MNHNS and CDR2 SASEGT. CDR3 sequence (DNA): TGTGCCAGCAGCTCAGCGGGGGATTACAATGAGCAGTTCTTC. Protein: CASSSAGDYNEQFF.

This clone showed up just once. V and J are TRBV6-5 and TRBJ2-7; D is undetermined. The V end was cut by 8 bases, the J end by 2 bases, with 10 bases between. CDR3 length equals 12 residues. CDR1 and CDR2 (germline): MNHEY, SVGAGI. The CDR3 loop reads CASDDGAYEQYF. The DNA for the CDR3 is TGTGCCAGCGACGACGGAGCCTACGAGCAGTACTTC.

The chain uses TRBV6-4 and TRBJ1-1; D is unclear. Trimming took 3 bases from V and 6 from J, leaving 14 bases between them. Germline V gene data show CDR1 as MRHNA and CDR2 as SNTAGT. This CDR3 spans 14 amino acids. The CDR3 coding sequence is TGTGCCAGCAGTGAGGATTTTAGGAGGGCTGAAGCTTTCTTT. Translation: CASSEDFRRAEAFF.

This chain joins TRBV11-1 and TRBJ1-5, with TRBD1 matching 7 bases. With 3 bases clipped from V and 5 bases from J, the junction kept 1 base outside the gene matches. Germline-derived CDR1 and CDR2 are SGHAT and FQDESV (reference sequence). The CDR3 runs to 13 residues. Here the CDR3 reads CASSFDRDQPQHF. The DNA for the CDR3 is TGTGCCAGCAGCTTTGACAGGGATCAGCCCCAGCATTTT.

V usage is TRBV19 and J usage is TRBJ2-7; D perhaps matches TRBD2 (5 bases). The V end lost 4 bases, the J end lost 6 bases, and 16 bases lay between the germline ends. Germline loops: CDR1 LNHDA, CDR2 SQIVND (reference sequence). This CDR3 is built from 14 residues. The CDR3 protein is CASSTTPTRGEQYF. The CDR3 DNA is TGTGCCAGTAGTACCACTCCGACCCGGGGCGAGCAGTACTTC.

For the CDR3, the DNA is TGTGCCAGCTCACTGGGCACGAGCGGTTCTAGCACAGATACGCAGTATTTT. Protein product: CASSLGTSGSSTDTQYF. V gene TRBV18 combines with J gene TRBJ2-3; weak D call: TRBD2 (5 bases). This CDR3 spans 17 amino acids. Trimming removed 4 bases from V and 0 bases from J, with 17 bases in between. Germline assignment: CDR1 KGHSH and CDR2 LQKENI.

This chain uses TRBV6-5 with TRBJ1-1, with 7 nucleotides matching TRBD1. Germline CDR1 and CDR2: MNHEY and SVGAGI. The CDR3 loop spans 14 amino acids. Trimming cost V 2 bases and J 5 bases; bases outside gene matches: 5. CDR3: CASSYEGAGTEAFF. The CDR3 DNA reads as TGTGCCAGCAGTTACGAGGGGGCTGGGACTGAAGCTTTCTTT.

In DNA form, the CDR3 reads TGTGCCAGCAGGCGCCTTCTAGCGGCTAGCACAGATACGCAGTATTTT. It translates to CASRRLLAASTDTQYF. The V gene is TRBV2, the J gene TRBJ2-3; TRBD2 matches 7 bases. V was clipped by 6 bases and J by 0 bases; unmatched bases: 9. This CDR3 contains 16 residues. CDR1 SNHLY and CDR2 FYNNEI come from the germline V gene.

The V call is TRBV19, the J call TRBJ1-4, with a possible D match to TRBD1 (5 bases). There are 13 residues in the CDR3. The V gene lost 1 base and the J gene lost 8 bases, with 8 bases spanning the gap. Looked up from germline, CDR1 is LNHDA and CDR2 is SQIVND (reference sequence). In nucleotides, the CDR3 is TGTGCCAGTAGTATAGTCCGGGGGGAAAAACTGTTTTTT. It yields the protein CASSIVRGEKLFF.